These T cell receptor beta chains were read from a single sample in a study of metastatic and nonmetastatic thyroid tumors. TCRdb re-called clones from the PCR reads using MiXCR. The sample has 22,000 or so clones; around a third are singletons. Sequencing input: blood. These receptors were collected from a male donor with papillary thyroid cancer or a benign thyroid nodule (not recorded which). Some clones in this sample may be carry-over from other donors' samples. CDR3s include the opening cysteine and the closing phenylalanine or tryptophan. Fields, in order: clone size, D gene, V gene, J gene, CDR3 protein, CDR3 DNA. D genes are given only for firm matches. Clone size appears in some rows only: once, few, many, or a class for an expanded clone.

>.|TRBD2|TRBV7-3|TRBJ2-7
CASSMGGGSYEQYF
TGTGCCAGCAGCATGGGCGGGGGTTCCTACGAGCAGTACTTC
>.|.|TRBV30|TRBJ1-1
CAWSVMGNTEAFF
TGTGCCTGGAGTGTAATGGGGAACACTGAAGCTTTCTTT
>many|.|TRBV27|TRBJ2-7
CASRTGVGLLYEQYF
TGTGCCAGCAGAACCGGAGTGGGCCTATTATACGAGCAGTACTTC
>many|TRBD2|TRBV6-2/TRBV6-3|TRBJ2-1
CASTIDASGRANEQFF
TGTGCCAGCACTATAGATGCTAGCGGGAGGGCCAATGAGCAGTTCTTC
>.|.|TRBV6-1|TRBJ2-7
CASSEDLSYEQYF
TGTGCCAGCAGTGAAGATTTAAGCTACGAGCAGTACTTC
>.|.|TRBV28|TRBJ2-2
CASSWVSTGELFF
TGTGCCAGCAGTTGGGTTAGCACCGGGGAGCTGTTTTTT
>medium-sized|.|TRBV19|TRBJ2-7
CASSIDGASGLTYEQYF
TGTGCCAGTAGTATAGATGGGGCTTCGGGACTTACCTACGAGCAGTACTTC
>.|TRBD1|TRBV11-2|TRBJ2-7
CASSPEGQGFYEQYF
TGTGCCAGCAGCCCCGAGGGACAGGGATTCTACGAGCAGTACTTC
>once|.|TRBV30|TRBJ2-3
CAWSVILADTQYF
TGTGCCTGGAGCGTTATTTTGGCAGATACGCAGTATTTT
>few|.|TRBV20-1|TRBJ1-1
CSARAGHTDTEAFF
TGCAGTGCTAGAGCGGGGCATACGGACACTGAAGCTTTCTTT
>medium-sized|TRBD1|TRBV20-1|TRBJ2-1
CSASQNRDRGNEQFF
TGCAGTGCTAGTCAAAACCGGGACAGGGGAAATGAGCAGTTCTTC
>medium-sized|TRBD1|TRBV5-4|TRBJ2-1
CASSGGQGVYNEQFF
TGTGCCAGCAGCGGCGGACAGGGGGTATACAATGAGCAGTTCTTC
>once|TRBD2|TRBV6-2/TRBV6-3|TRBJ2-2
CASRSRPGLAGGHQAGELFF
TGTGCCAGCAGATCCAGGCCGGGACTAGCGGGAGGGCATCAGGCCGGGGAGCTGTTTTTT
>medium-sized|TRBD1|TRBV19|TRBJ1-5
CASSDHRGPQPQHF
TGTGCCAGTAGTGACCACAGGGGGCCGCAGCCCCAGCATTTT
>medium-sized|.|TRBV20-1|TRBJ1-6
CSASHRALNSPLHF
TGCAGTGCTAGCCACCGGGCTTTAAATTCACCCCTCCACTTT
>many|.|TRBV24-1|TRBJ1-4
CATSDFGGEANEKLFF
TGTGCCACCAGTGATTTCGGGGGTGAGGCTAATGAAAAACTGTTTTTT
>.|TRBD2|TRBV9|TRBJ2-3
CASSVAAGTDTQYF
TGTGCCAGCAGCGTAGCAGCGGGGACAGATACGCAGTATTTT
>.|.|TRBV5-6|TRBJ1-2
CASSFMVTNYGYTF
TGTGCCAGCAGCTTTATGGTTACGAACTATGGCTACACCTTC
>.|.|TRBV3-1|TRBJ1-5
CASSQAQSNQPQHF
TGTGCCAGCAGCCAAGCCCAGAGCAATCAGCCCCAGCATTTT
>medium-sized|TRBD1|TRBV13|TRBJ1-3
CASRDRGPGNTIYF
TGTGCCAGCAGAGACAGGGGTCCTGGAAACACCATATATTTT
>.|TRBD1|TRBV6-1|TRBJ2-7
CASSDRDRGYYEQYF
TGTGCCAGCAGCGACCGGGACAGGGGATATTACGAGCAGTACTTC
>.|TRBD2|TRBV6-1|TRBJ2-7
CASSLGLAGSSYEQYF
TGTGCCAGCAGCCTGGGACTAGCGGGGAGCTCCTACGAGCAGTACTTC
>many|.|TRBV28|TRBJ1-5
CASSLRQARQPQHF
TGTGCCAGCAGTTTACGACAGGCGAGGCAGCCCCAGCATTTT
>.|TRBD2|TRBV5-1|TRBJ2-7
CASRTGTSGTHEQYF
TGCGCCAGCAGGACCGGGACTAGCGGGACTCACGAGCAGTACTTC
>.|.|TRBV30|TRBJ1-5
CAWSGQDNQPQHF
TGTGCCTGGAGCGGGCAAGACAATCAGCCCCAGCATTTT
>.|TRBD2|TRBV7-8|TRBJ2-7
CASSLDTPSGRNLQYF
TGTGCCAGCAGCTTAGACACCCCTAGCGGGAGAAATTTGCAGTACTTC
>.|TRBD1|TRBV20-1|TRBJ2-7
CSAQYRDRGDEQYF
TGCAGTGCTCAGTACCGGGACAGGGGCGACGAGCAGTACTTC
>few|.|TRBV28|TRBJ1-1
CASITGNTEAFF
TGTGCCAGCATAACCGGGAACACTGAAGCTTTCTTT
>.|.|TRBV13|TRBJ1-5
CASSLGNQPQHF
TGTGCCAGCAGCTTAGGCAATCAGCCCCAGCATTTT